The clone carrying this T cell receptor beta chain was recorded many times. This sample was taken from a study of T cells in Graves' hyperthyroidism and ophthalmopathy. Amplified TCR beta CDR3 regions came from RNA transcripts. An initial round of RT-PCR targeting the TCR CDR3 relied on the HTBI primer set. TCRdb reprocessed the multiplex PCR reads via MiXCR and lists one record per CDR3 protein. The sample includes roughly 700,000 distinct CDR3 sequences, approximately 15% seen only once; the top ten take 10% to 13%. V lost 4 bases and J lost 5, with 18 bases in between. This CDR3 region has 15 residues. Germline assignment: CDR1 SGHNT and CDR2 YENEEA.

The sequencing sample was made of blood. This sequence was found in a woman younger than 35 with Graves' hyperthyroidism. The gene calls are TRBV11-3 and TRBJ2-7; tentatively, D is TRBD2 (6 bases). CDR3: CASSSRDSWGHEQYF. For the CDR3, the DNA is TGTGCCAGCAGCTCCCGGGACTCCTGGGGTCACGAGCAGTACTTC.